Listed here are 20 T cell receptor beta chains from one sample, sequenced in a study of cytomegalovirus exposure and HLA in healthy donors. PCR involved 60 Vbeta and 13 Jbeta primers. Assay used: immunoSEQ multiplex PCR; TCRdb lists only in-frame clones, some missing. The table records about 140,000 clones, over 75% of them present only once. The source material was PBMCs. The receptors here all came from a middle-aged man in good health and CMV-seronegative.

In the case of this clone: Compared with germline, one end of the junction differs, possibly owing to a read error. This chain links TRBV7-9 with TRBJ2-7, with D perhaps given as TRBD1 or TRBD2 (6 bases each). The germline V gene has CDR1 SEHNR and CDR2 FQNEAQ (reference sequence). This CDR3 is built from 14 residues. CDR3 sequence: CSSSLGGLGYEQYF. CDR3 nucleotide sequence: TGTTCCAGCAGCTTAGGGGGGCTCGGCTACGAGCAGTACTTC.

The CDR3 loop reads CASSEVAGELFF. The CDR3 bases are TGTGCCAGCAGTGAAGTCGCCGGGGAGCTGTTTTTT. The chain recombines TRBV25-1 with TRBJ2-2; D is unclear. CDR1 is MGHDK, CDR2 SYGVNS, per germline. This CDR3 comprises 12 residues. V lost 2 bases and J lost 6, with 4 bases in between.

This sequence joins TRBV11-3 and TRBJ2-1; tentative D call: TRBD2 (5 bases). The CDR3 spans 15 residues. Trimming removed 3 bases from V and 2 bases from J, with 11 bases in between. Germline lookup yields CDR1 SGHNT and CDR2 YENEEA. The CDR3 spells CASSFSGGPYNEQFF. In DNA form, the CDR3 reads TGTGCCAGCAGCTTCAGCGGCGGCCCCTACAATGAGCAGTTCTTC.

This clone occurred a few times. V gene TRBV4-2 combines with J gene TRBJ2-2; TRBD2 matches 7 bases. V was clipped by 5 bases and J by 4 bases; unmatched bases: 10. The CDR3 sequence is 16 residues long. CDR1 is LGHNA and CDR2 is YNFKEQ in the germline V gene. This CDR3 is CASSDSQRGPTGELFF. The CDR3 nucleotides read TGTGCCAGCAGCGACTCGCAGCGGGGACCCACCGGGGAGCTGTTTTTT.

The V gene is TRBV11-3, the J gene TRBJ2-1; 10 bases map to TRBD2. The trim removed 2 bases at V and 8 bases at J, leaving 3 bases unmatched. The CDR3 length is 14 residues. Germline V lookup: CDR1 SGHNT, CDR2 YENEEA. CDR3 protein: CASSLQREGHEQFF. The CDR3 DNA reads TGTGCCAGCAGCTTACAGCGGGAGGGCCATGAGCAGTTCTTC. Full variable domain (missing parts from reference TRBV11-3 and TRBJ2-1): EAGVVQSPRYKIIEKKQPVAFWCNPISGHNTLYWYLQNLGQGPELLIRYENEEAVDDSQLPKDRFSAERLKGVDSTLKIQPAELGDSAVYLCASSLQREGHEQFFGPGTRLTVL.

This clone was recorded once. V gene TRBV18 combines with J gene TRBJ1-1; weak D call: TRBD1 (6 bases). With 3 bases removed from V and 8 bases from J, the gap between germline ends came to 13 bases. The CDR3 is 13 amino acids. Germline V gene lookup returns CDR1 KGHSH and CDR2 LQKENI. In nucleotides, the CDR3 is TGTGCCAGCTCACCTGCACAGGGAAGGGAAGCTTTCTTT. Amino acid sequence: CASSPAQGREAFF.

This clone was seen just once. V usage is TRBV6-5 and J usage is TRBJ2-2, with D possibly matching TRBD1 (5 bases). The V gene lost 6 bases and the J gene lost 5 bases, with 16 bases spanning the gap. This CDR3 is 15 amino acids long. Germline assignment: CDR1 MNHEY and CDR2 SVGAGI. The CDR3 sequence is CASSWTSLETGELFF. The DNA for the CDR3 is TGTGCCAGCAGCTGGACAAGCCTAGAAACCGGGGAGCTGTTTTTT.

The CDR3 is CASSEMGARNEQFF. The CDR3 coding sequence is TGTGCCAGCAGTGAAATGGGAGCCAGGAATGAGCAGTTCTTC. The chain uses TRBV6-1 and TRBJ2-1, with D maybe TRBD2 (5 bases). In germline, CDR1 is MNHNS, CDR2 SASEGT. There are 14 residues in the CDR3. V was trimmed by 2 bases and J by 7 bases, leaving 12 bases between them.

This clone was observed a single time. The chain uses TRBV7-2 and TRBJ1-4, with 7 bases lining up with TRBD1. The CDR3 runs 14 residues. Unmatched junction bases numbered 4, after V lost 5 bases and J lost 4 bases. Germline lookup yields CDR1 SGHTA and CDR2 FQGNSA. The CDR3 here is CASSLDRSNEKLFF. Written as DNA, the CDR3 is TGTGCCAGCAGCCTGGACAGGAGTAATGAAAAACTGTTTTTT.

The gene calls are TRBV5-4 and TRBJ2-7, with D possibly TRBD2 on 6 matching bases. The V end lost 2 bases, the J end lost 7 bases, and 16 bases lay between the germline ends. The germline V gene encodes CDR1 SGHNT and CDR2 YYREEE (reference sequence). This CDR3 contains 14 residues. Written as DNA, the CDR3 is TGTGCCAGCAGCTTAGGATCGCCGGGGAGGGAGCAGTACTTC. Protein: CASSLGSPGREQYF.

This chain uses TRBV10-3 with TRBJ2-1; 7 bases line up with TRBD2. Germline values: CDR1 ENHRY, CDR2 SYGVKD. There are 16 residues in the CDR3. V trimming: 0 bases; J trimming: 0 bases; junction bases outside the gene matches: 2. CDR3 nucleotides: TGTGCCATCAGTGAGTCGGGCGGGGGCTCCTACAATGAGCAGTTCTTC. Its translation is CAISESGGGSYNEQFF.

The CDR3 DNA is TGTGCCAGCACCGAGAGGGGGACCAAAAACATTCAGTACTTC. Its protein product is CASTERGTKNIQYF. This sequence joins TRBV6-5 and TRBJ2-4; perhaps TRBD1 as D (6 bases). Germline loops: CDR1 MNHEY, CDR2 SVGAGI. The CDR3 runs 14 residues. Trimming took 7 bases from V and 2 from J, leaving 12 bases between them.

This clone was observed a few times. The CDR3 DNA is TGTGCCAGCAGCGCGGGACAGCCGAACACCGGGGAGCTGTTTTTT. Translating gives CASSAGQPNTGELFF. The genes are TRBV9 and TRBJ2-2; 7 bases line up with TRBD1. This CDR3 is built from 15 residues. Germline values: CDR1 SGDLS, CDR2 YYNGEE. V shed 3 bases and J 0 bases; nucleotides not matched to a gene: 2.

This rearrangement joins TRBV19 to TRBJ2-7, with 8 positions matching TRBD1. With V trimmed by 1 base and J by 5 bases, 7 bases remained unmatched. The CDR3 is 15 amino acids. The germline gives CDR1 LNHDA, CDR2 SQIVND (reference sequence). In nucleotides, the CDR3 is TGTGCCAGTAGTATAGCAGGACAGGGTCAGCACGAGCAGTACTTC. It translates to CASSIAGQGQHEQYF.

The gene calls are TRBV28 and TRBJ1-1, with D possibly matching TRBD1 (5 bases). Trimming took off 10 bases at V and 0 bases at J, with 21 bases between the two ends. There are 16 residues in the CDR3. CDR1 is MDHEN, CDR2 SYDVKM, per germline. As DNA, the CDR3 is TGTGCCACCCGGGGCGGGGCGCGAAGGGTGAACACTGAAGCTTTCTTT. Translation: CATRGGARRVNTEAFF. The full variable domain, completed using reference TRBV28 and TRBJ1-1, is DVKVTQSSRYLVKRTGEKVFLECVQDMDHENMFWYRQDPGLGLRLIYFSYDVKMKEKGDIPEGYSVSREKKERFSLILESASTNQTSMYLCATRGGARRVNTEAFFGQGTRLTVV.

This rearrangement joins TRBV9 to TRBJ2-3, with 11 bases aligning to TRBD2. The CDR3 is 16 residues long. J was trimmed by 4 bases and V by 0 bases; bases with no gene match: 4. CDR1 and CDR2 from the germline V gene are SGDLS and YYNGEE. DNA for the CDR3: TGTGCCAGCAGCGTAGGGCTAGCGGGGGGTGCAGATACGCAGTATTTT. It encodes CASSVGLAGGADTQYF.

V is TRBV5-1 and J is TRBJ2-5; D gene ambiguous. The J call may not be correct, given that the DNA end is closer to TRBJ2-7. Germline assignment: CDR1 SGHRS and CDR2 YFSETQ. This CDR3 has 15 residues. The CDR3 loop reads CASSLEPGSAYEQYF. CDR3 coding DNA: TGCGCCAGCAGCTTGGAGCCCGGGTCTGCCTACGAGCAGTACTTC.

This clone was observed a handful of times. CDR3 nucleotide sequence: TGTGCCAGCGAAAATAGGGGCAGGGAATCTGGCTACACCTTC. Amino acid sequence: CASENRGRESGYTF. V gene TRBV6-1 combines with J gene TRBJ1-2, with D tentatively TRBD1 (5 bases). The CDR3 runs to 14 residues. Looked up from germline, CDR1 is MNHNS and CDR2 is SASEGT. The V end was cut by 8 bases, the J end by 7 bases, with 20 bases between.

The CDR3 reads CASSYGGGTQETQYF. The CDR3 nucleotides read TGTGCCAGCAGTTATGGCGGGGGGACCCAGGAGACCCAGTACTTC. The chain uses TRBV6-5 and TRBJ2-5, with 8 bases aligning to TRBD2. The CDR3 runs to 15 residues. The germline gives CDR1 MNHEY, CDR2 SVGAGI. Germline trimming cut 3 bases from V and 5 bases from J; bases unmatched to any gene: 8.

This chain joins TRBV7-9 and TRBJ1-4; 11 bases line up with TRBD1. In germline, CDR1 is SEHNR, CDR2 FQNEAQ (reference sequence). The CDR3 sequence is 17 residues long. After removal of 5 bases from V and 3 bases from J, the junction contained 8 bases not matched to a gene. CDR3 protein: CASSPGQGDGSNEKLFF. DNA of the CDR3: TGTGCCAGCAGCCCGGGACAGGGGGACGGTTCTAATGAAAAACTGTTTTTT.